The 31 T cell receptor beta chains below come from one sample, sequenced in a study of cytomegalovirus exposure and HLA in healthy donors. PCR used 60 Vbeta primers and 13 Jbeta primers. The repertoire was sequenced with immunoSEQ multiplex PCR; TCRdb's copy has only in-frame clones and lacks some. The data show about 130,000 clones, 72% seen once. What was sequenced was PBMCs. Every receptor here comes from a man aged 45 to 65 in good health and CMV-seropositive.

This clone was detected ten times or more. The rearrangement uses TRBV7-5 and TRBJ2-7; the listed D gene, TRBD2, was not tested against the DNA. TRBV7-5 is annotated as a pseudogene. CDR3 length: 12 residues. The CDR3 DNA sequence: TGTGCCAGAAGCTTAAGGCCGTCGGGGCAGTACTTC. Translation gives CARSLRPSGQYF.

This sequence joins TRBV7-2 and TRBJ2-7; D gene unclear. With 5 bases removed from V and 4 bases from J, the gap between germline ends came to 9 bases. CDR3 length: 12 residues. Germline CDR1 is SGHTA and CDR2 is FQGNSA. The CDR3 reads CASSRVRYEQYF. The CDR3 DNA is TGTGCCAGCAGCCGAGTACGGTACGAGCAGTACTTC.

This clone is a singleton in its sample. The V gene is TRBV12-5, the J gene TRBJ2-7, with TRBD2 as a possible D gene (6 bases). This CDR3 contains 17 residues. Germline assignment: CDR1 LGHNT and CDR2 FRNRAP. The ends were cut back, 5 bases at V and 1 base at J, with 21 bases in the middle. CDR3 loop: CASGPSQGGLLSYEQYF. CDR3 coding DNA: TGTGCTAGTGGTCCCTCCCAGGGAGGACTTCTTTCCTACGAGCAGTACTTC. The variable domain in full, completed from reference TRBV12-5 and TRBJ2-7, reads DARVTQTPRHKVTEMGQEVTMRCQPILGHNTVFWYRQTMMQGLELLAYFRNRAPLDDSGMPKDRFSAEMPDATLATLKIQPSEPRDSAVYFCASGPSQGGLLSYEQYFGPGTRLTVT.

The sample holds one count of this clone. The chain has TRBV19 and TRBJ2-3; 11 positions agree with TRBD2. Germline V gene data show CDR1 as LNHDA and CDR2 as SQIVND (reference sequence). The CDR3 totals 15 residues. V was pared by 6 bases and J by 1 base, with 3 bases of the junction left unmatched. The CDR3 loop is CASRLSGRGTDTQYF. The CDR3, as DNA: TGTGCCAGTAGGCTTAGCGGGAGGGGCACAGATACGCAGTATTTT.

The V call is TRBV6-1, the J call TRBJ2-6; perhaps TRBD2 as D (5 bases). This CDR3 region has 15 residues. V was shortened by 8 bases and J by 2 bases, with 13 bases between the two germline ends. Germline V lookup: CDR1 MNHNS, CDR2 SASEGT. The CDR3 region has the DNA TGTGCCAGCGGTCCCTCCGGGGCTGGGGCCAACGTCCTGACTTTC. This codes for CASGPSGAGANVLTF.

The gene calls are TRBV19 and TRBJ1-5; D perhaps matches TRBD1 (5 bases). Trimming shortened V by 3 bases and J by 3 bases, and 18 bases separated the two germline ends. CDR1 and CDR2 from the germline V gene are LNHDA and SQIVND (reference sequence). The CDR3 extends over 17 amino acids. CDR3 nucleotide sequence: TGTGCCAGTAGTATTCCTCGCGGGGACCCCTCCAATCAGCCCCAGCATTTT. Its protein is CASSIPRGDPSNQPQHF.

The chain's CDR3 is CASSLFSGTHQETQYF. CDR3 DNA: TGTGCCAGCAGCTTATTTTCCGGGACACACCAAGAGACCCAGTACTTC. The V and J genes are TRBV5-6 and TRBJ2-5; tentative D call: TRBD1 (6 bases). Per the germline V gene, CDR1 is SGHDT and CDR2 is YYEEEE. This CDR3 is 16 amino acids long. V was trimmed by 2 bases and J by 0 bases, leaving 14 bases between them.

The CDR3 spells CASSLEGRGLAGYTF. The CDR3 region has the DNA TGTGCCAGCAGCTTAGAGGGCAGGGGGCTGGCTGGCTACACCTTC. V is TRBV7-8 and J is TRBJ1-2, with 8 nucleotides matching TRBD1. Trimming took 1 base from V and 7 from J; bases not matched to a gene: 8. The CDR3 spans 15 residues. Germline V gene data show CDR1 as SGHVS and CDR2 as FQNEAQ. Based on the CDR3 plus reference TRBV7-8 and TRBJ1-2, the full variable domain is GAGVSQSPRYKVAKRGQDVALRCDPISGHVSLFWYQQALGQGPEFLTYFQNEAQLDKSGLPSDRFFAERPEGSVSTLKIQRTQQEDSAVYLCASSLEGRGLAGYTFGSGTRLTVV.

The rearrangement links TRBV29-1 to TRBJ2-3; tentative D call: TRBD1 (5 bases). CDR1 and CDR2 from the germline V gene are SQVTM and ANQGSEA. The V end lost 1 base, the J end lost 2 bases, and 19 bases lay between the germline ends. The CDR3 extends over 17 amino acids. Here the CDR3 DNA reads TGCAGCGTTGAAGCCGCAAGACAGCGTGGGGTCACAGATACGCAGTATTTT. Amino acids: CSVEAARQRGVTDTQYF.

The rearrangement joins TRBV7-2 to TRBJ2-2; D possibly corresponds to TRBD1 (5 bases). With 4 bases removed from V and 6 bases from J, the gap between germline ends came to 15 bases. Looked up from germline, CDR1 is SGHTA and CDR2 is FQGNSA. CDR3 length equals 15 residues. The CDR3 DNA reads TGTGCCAGCAGCTCCCTCGACAGAAACGCCGGGGAGCTGTTTTTT. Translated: CASSSLDRNAGELFF.

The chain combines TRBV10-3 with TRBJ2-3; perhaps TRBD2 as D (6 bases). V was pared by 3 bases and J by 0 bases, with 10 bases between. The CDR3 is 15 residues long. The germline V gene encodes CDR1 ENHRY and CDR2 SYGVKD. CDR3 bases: TGTGCCATCAGTGATGAGCGGGCTAGCACAGATACGCAGTATTTT. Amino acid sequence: CAISDERASTDTQYF.

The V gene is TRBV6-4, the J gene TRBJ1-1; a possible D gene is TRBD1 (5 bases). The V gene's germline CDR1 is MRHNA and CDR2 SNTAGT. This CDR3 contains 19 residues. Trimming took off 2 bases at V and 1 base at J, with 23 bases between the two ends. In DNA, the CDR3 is TGTGCCAGCAGTGACCCCATGGGGCAGGTTGAAACAGGGAACACTGAAGCTTTCTTT. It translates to CASSDPMGQVETGNTEAFF.

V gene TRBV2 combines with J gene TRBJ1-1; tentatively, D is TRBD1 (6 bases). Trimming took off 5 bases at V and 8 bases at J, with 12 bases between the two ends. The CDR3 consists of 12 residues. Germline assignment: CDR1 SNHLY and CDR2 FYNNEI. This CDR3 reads CASSQTGTEAFF. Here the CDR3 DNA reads TGTGCCAGCAGTCAGACAGGCACAGAAGCTTTCTTT.

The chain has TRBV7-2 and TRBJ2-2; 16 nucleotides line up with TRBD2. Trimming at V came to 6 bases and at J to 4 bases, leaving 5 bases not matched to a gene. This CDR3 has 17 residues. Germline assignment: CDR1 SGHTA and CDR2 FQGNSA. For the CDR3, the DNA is TGTGCCAGCAGAAAGGGACTAGCGGGAGGGGTCACCGGGGAGCTGTTTTTT. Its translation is CASRKGLAGGVTGELFF.

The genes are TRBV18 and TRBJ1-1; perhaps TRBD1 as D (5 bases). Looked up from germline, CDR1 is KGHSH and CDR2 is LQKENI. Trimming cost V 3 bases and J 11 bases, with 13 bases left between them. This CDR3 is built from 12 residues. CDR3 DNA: TGTGCCAGCTCACCCCTCAGGGAGGGGGCTTTCTTT. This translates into CASSPLREGAFF.

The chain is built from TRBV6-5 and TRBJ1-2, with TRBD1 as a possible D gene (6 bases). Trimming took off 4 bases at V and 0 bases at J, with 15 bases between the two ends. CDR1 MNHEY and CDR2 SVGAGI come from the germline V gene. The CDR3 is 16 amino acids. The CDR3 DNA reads TGTGCCAGCAGTTTTCTTTTGGGGGCAGCTAACTATGGCTACACCTTC. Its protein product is CASSFLLGAANYGYTF.

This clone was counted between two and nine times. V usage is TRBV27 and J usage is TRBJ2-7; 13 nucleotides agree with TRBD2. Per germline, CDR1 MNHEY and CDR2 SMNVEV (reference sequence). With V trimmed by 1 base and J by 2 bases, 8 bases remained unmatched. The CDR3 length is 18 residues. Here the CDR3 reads CASSLLTSGRARTYEQYF. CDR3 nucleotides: TGTGCCAGCAGTTTATTAACTAGCGGGAGGGCCCGGACCTACGAGCAGTACTTC.

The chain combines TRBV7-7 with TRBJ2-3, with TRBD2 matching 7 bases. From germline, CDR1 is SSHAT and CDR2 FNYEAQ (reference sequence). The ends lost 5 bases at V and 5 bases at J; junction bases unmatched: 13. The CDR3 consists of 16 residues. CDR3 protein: CASSAGSGTNRDTQYF. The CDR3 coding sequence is TGTGCCAGCAGCGCCGGGTCCGGGACTAACCGAGATACGCAGTATTTT. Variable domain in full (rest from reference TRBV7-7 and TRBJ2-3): GAGVSQSPRYKVTKRGQDVTLRCDPISSHATLYWYQQALGQGPEFLTYFNYEAQPDKSGLPSDRFSAERPEGSISTLTIQRTEQRDSAMYRCASSAGSGTNRDTQYFGPGTRLTVL.

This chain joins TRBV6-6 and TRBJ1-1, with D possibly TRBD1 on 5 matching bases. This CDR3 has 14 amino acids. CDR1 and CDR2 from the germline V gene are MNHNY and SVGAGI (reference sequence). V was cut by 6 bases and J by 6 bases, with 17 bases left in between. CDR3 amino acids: CASSGQGVNPEAFF. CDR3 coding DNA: TGTGCCAGCAGCGGGCAGGGTGTCAATCCTGAAGCTTTCTTT.

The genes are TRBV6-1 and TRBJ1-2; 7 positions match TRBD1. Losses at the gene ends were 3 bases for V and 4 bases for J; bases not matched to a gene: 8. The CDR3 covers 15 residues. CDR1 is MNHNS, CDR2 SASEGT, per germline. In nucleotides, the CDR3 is TGTGCCAGCAGTGACAACAGGGGATTCAGCTATGGCTACACCTTC. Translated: CASSDNRGFSYGYTF.

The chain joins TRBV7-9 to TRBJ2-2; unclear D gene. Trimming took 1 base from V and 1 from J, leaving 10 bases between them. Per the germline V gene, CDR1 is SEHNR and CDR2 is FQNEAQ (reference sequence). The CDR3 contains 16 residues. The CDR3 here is CASSLGVVVNTGELFF. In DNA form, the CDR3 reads TGTGCCAGCAGCTTAGGTGTGGTAGTGAACACCGGGGAGCTGTTTTTT.

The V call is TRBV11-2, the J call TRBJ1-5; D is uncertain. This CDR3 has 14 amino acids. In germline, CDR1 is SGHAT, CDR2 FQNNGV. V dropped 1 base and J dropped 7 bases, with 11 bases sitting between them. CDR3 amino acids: CASSLVPERQPQHF. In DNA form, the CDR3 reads TGTGCCAGCAGCTTAGTCCCCGAGCGGCAGCCCCAGCATTTT.

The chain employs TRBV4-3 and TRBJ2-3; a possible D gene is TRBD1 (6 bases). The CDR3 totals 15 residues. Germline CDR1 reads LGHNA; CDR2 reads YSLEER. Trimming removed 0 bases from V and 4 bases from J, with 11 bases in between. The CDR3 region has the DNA TGCGCCAGCAGCCAAGATAGGGGGTGGGCAGATACGCAGTATTTT. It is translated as CASSQDRGWADTQYF.

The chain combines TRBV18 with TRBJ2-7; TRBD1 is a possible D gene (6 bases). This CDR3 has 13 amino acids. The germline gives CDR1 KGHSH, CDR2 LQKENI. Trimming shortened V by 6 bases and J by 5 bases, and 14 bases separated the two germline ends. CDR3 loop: CASSLPGTNEQYF. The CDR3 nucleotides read TGTGCCAGCTCTCTACCCGGGACAAACGAGCAGTACTTC. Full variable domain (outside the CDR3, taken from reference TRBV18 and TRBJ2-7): NAGVMQNPRHLVRRRGQEARLRCSPMKGHSHVYWYRQLPEEGLKFMVYLQKENIIDESGMPKERFSAEFPKEGPSILRIQQVVRGDSAAYFCASSLPGTNEQYFGPGTRLTVT.

The CDR3 region is CASSSLTGWRTEAFF. The CDR3 DNA is TGTGCCAGCAGCTCCCTGACGGGGTGGCGGACTGAAGCTTTCTTT. This chain uses TRBV7-2 with TRBJ1-1; no definite D call. Looked up from germline, CDR1 is SGHTA and CDR2 is FQGNSA. V gave up 4 bases and J gave up 5 bases, with 17 bases separating them. This CDR3 region has 15 residues.

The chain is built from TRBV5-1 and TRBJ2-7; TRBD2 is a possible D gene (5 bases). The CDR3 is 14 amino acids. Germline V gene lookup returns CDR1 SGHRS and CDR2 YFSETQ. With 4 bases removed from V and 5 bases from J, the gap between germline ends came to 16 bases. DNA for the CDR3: TGCGCCAGCAGCACAGCGGACGGCGTCGACGAGCAGTACTTC. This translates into CASSTADGVDEQYF.

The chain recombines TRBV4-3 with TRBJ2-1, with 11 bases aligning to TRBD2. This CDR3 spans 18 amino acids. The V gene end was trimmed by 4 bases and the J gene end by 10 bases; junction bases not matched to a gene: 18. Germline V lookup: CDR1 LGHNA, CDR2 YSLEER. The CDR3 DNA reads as TGCGCCAGCAGCCCCTCAAGGACTAGCGGGTCAACGCCTCAGGAGCAGTTCTTC. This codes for CASSPSRTSGSTPQEQFF.

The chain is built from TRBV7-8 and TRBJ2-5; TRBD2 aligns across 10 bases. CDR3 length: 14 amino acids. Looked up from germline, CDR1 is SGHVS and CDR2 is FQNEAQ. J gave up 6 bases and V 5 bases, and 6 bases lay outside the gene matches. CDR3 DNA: TGTGCCAGCAGCCAGACTAGCGGGTTGAAGACCCAGTACTTC. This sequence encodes CASSQTSGLKTQYF.

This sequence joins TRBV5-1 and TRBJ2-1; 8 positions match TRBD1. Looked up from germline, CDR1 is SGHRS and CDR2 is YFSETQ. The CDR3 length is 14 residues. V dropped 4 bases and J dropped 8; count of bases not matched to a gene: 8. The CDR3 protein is CASSVGQVVHEQFF. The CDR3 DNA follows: TGCGCCAGCAGCGTGGGACAGGTTGTCCATGAGCAGTTCTTC.

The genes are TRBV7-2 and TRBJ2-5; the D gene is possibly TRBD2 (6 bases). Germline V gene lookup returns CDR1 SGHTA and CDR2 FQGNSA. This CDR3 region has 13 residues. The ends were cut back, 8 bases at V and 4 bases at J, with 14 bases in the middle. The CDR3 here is CASGRDSRETQYF. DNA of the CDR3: TGTGCCAGCGGTCGGGACTCACGAGAGACCCAGTACTTC. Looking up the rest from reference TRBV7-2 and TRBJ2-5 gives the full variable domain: GAGVSQSPSNKVTEKGKDVELRCDPISGHTALYWYRQSLGQGLEFLIYFQGNSAPDKSGLPSDRFSAERTGGSVSTLTIQRTQQEDSAVYLCASGRDSRETQYFGPGTRLLVL.

The CDR3 is CASKAGLNTEAFF. For the CDR3, the DNA is TGTGCCAGTAAGGCAGGGCTGAACACTGAAGCTTTCTTT. The chain carries TRBV19 and TRBJ1-1; tentatively, D is TRBD1 (5 bases). This CDR3 contains 13 residues. V was pared by 7 bases and J by 0 bases, with 9 bases between. Germline V CDR1 and CDR2: LNHDA, SQIVND (reference sequence).